This T cell receptor beta chain was captured by sequencing in a study of lymphopenia after photon versus proton radiotherapy. Overall study findings and caveats: Post-nadir diversity loss with photons came from oligoclonal expansion, particularly CD8+ Temra cells.

Assay used: immunoSEQ multiplex PCR; TCRdb lists only in-frame clones, some missing. The top ten hold 3.3% of the sample, which has about 12,000 clones, more than 80% seen once. As regards this clone: Antigen unknown.

Germline assignment: CDR1 SGHDN and CDR2 FVKESK. V was cut by 2 bases and J by 0 bases, with 10 bases left in between. The CDR3 is 15 amino acids. The sequences come from peripheral blood, collected from a patient treated with proton-based radiotherapy. The V and J genes are TRBV14 and TRBJ1-1, with D unclear. This TCR was recovered from a man aged 55-75 years with pancreatic cancer. CDR3 region: CASSQQTLMNTEAFF. The CDR3 DNA reads TGTGCCAGCAGCCAACAGACCCTTATGAACACTGAAGCTTTCTTT. Based on the CDR3 plus reference TRBV14 and TRBJ1-1, the full variable domain is EAGVTQFPSHSVIEKGQTVTLRCDPISGHDNLYWYRRVMGKEIKFLLHFVKESKQDESGMPNNRFLAERTGGTYSTLKVQPAELEDSGVYFCASSQQTLMNTEAFFGQGTRLTVV.